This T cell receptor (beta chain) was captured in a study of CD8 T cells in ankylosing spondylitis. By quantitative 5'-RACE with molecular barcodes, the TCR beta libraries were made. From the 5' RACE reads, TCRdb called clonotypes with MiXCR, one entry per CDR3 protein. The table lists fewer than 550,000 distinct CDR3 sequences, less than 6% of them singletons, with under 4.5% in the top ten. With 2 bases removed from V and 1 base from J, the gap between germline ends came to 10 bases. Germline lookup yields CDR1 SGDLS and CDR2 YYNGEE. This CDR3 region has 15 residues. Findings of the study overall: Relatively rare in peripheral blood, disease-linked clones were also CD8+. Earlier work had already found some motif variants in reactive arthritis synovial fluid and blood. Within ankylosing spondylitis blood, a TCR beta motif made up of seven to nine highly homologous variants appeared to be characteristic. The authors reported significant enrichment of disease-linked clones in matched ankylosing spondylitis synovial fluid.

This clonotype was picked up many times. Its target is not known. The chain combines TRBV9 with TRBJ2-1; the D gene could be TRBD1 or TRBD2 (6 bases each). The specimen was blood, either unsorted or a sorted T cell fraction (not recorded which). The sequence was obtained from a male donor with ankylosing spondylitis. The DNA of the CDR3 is TGTGCCAGCAGCGTGTCGGGGGCTTCCTACAATGAGCAGTTCTTC. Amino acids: CASSVSGASYNEQFF.